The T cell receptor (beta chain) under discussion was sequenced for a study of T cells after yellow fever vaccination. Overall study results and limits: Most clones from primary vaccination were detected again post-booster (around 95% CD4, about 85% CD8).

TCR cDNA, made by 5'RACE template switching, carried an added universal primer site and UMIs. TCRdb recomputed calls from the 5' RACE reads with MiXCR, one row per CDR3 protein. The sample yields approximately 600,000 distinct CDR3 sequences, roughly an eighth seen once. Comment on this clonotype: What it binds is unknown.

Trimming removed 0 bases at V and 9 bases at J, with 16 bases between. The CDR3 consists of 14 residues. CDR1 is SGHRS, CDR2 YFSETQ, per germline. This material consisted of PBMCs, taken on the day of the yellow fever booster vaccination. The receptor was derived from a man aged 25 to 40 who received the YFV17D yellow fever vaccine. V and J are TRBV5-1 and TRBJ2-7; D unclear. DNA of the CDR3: TGCGCCAGCAGCTTGGGTGGTTTCGATAAAGGGCAGTACTTC. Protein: CASSLGGFDKGQYF.